These T cell receptor beta chains were read from a single sample in a study of blood T cell repertoires in COVID-19. Repertoires were generated with immunoSEQ multiplex PCR, while TCRdb's copy carries only in-frame clones and drops some. Of around 200,000 clones listed, around nine tenths are singletons. Sequencing used peripheral blood. These TCRs come from a man aged 18 to 30 with active or convalescent COVID-19. The CDR3 runs from the conserved cysteine through the conserved F or W. The D gene is left open where the match is weak. A clone size is listed for some rows: how often the clone was seen (once, few, many), or a class if it is expanded.

j_call: TRBJ2-5
v_call: TRBV3-1/TRBV3-2
d_call: .
clone_size: .
cdr3_nt: TGTGCCAGCAGCCTAACTAGGACCCAAGAGACCCAGTACTTC
cdr3_aa: CASSLTRTQETQYF

j_call: TRBJ2-7
v_call: TRBV7-6
d_call: .
clone_size: .
cdr3_nt: TGTGCCAGCAGCTTAGTAGAAGGGACAAGGCACGACTACGAGCAGTACTTC
cdr3_aa: CASSLVEGTRHDYEQYF

j_call: TRBJ2-1
v_call: TRBV12-5
d_call: .
clone_size: .
cdr3_nt: TGTGCTAGTGGCCGCCAAATGGGGGCCTCCAATGAGCAGTTCTTC
cdr3_aa: CASGRQMGASNEQFF

j_call: TRBJ1-2
v_call: TRBV7-2
d_call: TRBD1
clone_size: .
cdr3_nt: TGTGCCAGCAGCTTAGAGGGCGGGACAGGGGGTGGTGGCTACACCTTC
cdr3_aa: CASSLEGGTGGGGYTF

j_call: TRBJ2-5
v_call: TRBV4-1
d_call: .
clone_size: .
cdr3_nt: TGCGCCAGCAGCCACCCCTCCGGGGGTGAGCAGACCCAGTACTTC
cdr3_aa: CASSHPSGGEQTQYF

j_call: TRBJ1-3
v_call: TRBV3-1/TRBV3-2
d_call: .
clone_size: once
cdr3_nt: TGTGCCAGCAGCCCCCTTGTCTCTGGAAACACCATATATTTT
cdr3_aa: CASSPLVSGNTIYF

j_call: TRBJ1-2
v_call: TRBV11-2
d_call: .
clone_size: .
cdr3_nt: TGTGCCAGCAGCCGCGCCGGGGGGAACTATGGCTACACCTTC
cdr3_aa: CASSRAGGNYGYTF

j_call: TRBJ1-4
v_call: TRBV28
d_call: .
clone_size: .
cdr3_nt: TGTGCCAGCAGTACAATCGGGGCAACTAATGAAAAACTGTTTTTT
cdr3_aa: CASSTIGATNEKLFF

j_call: TRBJ2-1
v_call: TRBV9
d_call: TRBD2
clone_size: .
cdr3_nt: TGTGCCAGCAGCTACGGGGGGGACGCCTACAATGAGCAGTTCTTC
cdr3_aa: CASSYGGDAYNEQFF

j_call: TRBJ2-3
v_call: TRBV9
d_call: TRBD2
clone_size: .
cdr3_nt: TGTGCCAGCAGCGTATCGACTAGCGGGACAGATACGCAGTATTTT
cdr3_aa: CASSVSTSGTDTQYF

j_call: TRBJ2-2
v_call: TRBV5-1
d_call: TRBD1
clone_size: .
cdr3_nt: TGCGCCAGCCGAACAGGGGACACCGGGGAGCTGTTTTTT
cdr3_aa: CASRTGDTGELFF

j_call: TRBJ1-2
v_call: TRBV7-9
d_call: TRBD1
clone_size: once
cdr3_nt: TGTGCCAGCAGCAAGATCCCGGGACAGGGTGAGAATGGCTACACCTTC
cdr3_aa: CASSKIPGQGENGYTF

j_call: TRBJ1-5
v_call: TRBV21-1
d_call: .
clone_size: .
cdr3_nt: TGTGCCAGCAGCAAAAGGGGAGGGGTTAGGTGGGGCGCGAATCAGCCCCAGCATTTT
cdr3_aa: CASSKRGGVRWGANQPQHF

j_call: TRBJ2-1
v_call: TRBV7-7
d_call: .
clone_size: .
cdr3_nt: TGTGCTAGCAGCCCCTCTTTCGCCTACAATGAGCAGTTCTTC
cdr3_aa: CASSPSFAYNEQFF

j_call: TRBJ2-1
v_call: TRBV7-3
d_call: TRBD2
clone_size: .
cdr3_nt: TGTGCCAGCAGCCCCCGGACTAGCGGGAGCCGCTCCAATGAGCAGTTCTTC
cdr3_aa: CASSPRTSGSRSNEQFF

j_call: TRBJ2-3
v_call: TRBV4-2
d_call: TRBD2
clone_size: .
cdr3_nt: TGTGCCAGCAGCCTAGCGGGGGAGAACACAGATACGCAGTATTTT
cdr3_aa: CASSLAGENTDTQYF

j_call: TRBJ2-1
v_call: TRBV7-6
d_call: TRBD2
clone_size: .
cdr3_nt: TGTGCCAGCAGCTTATATGCTAGCGGGAGGGTAATCCACAATGAGCAGTTCTTC
cdr3_aa: CASSLYASGRVIHNEQFF

j_call: TRBJ2-7
v_call: TRBV25-1
d_call: TRBD2
clone_size: .
cdr3_nt: TGTGCCAGCAGTGGACCGGAGGCGGGAGACGGATTTTACGAGCAGTACTTC
cdr3_aa: CASSGPEAGDGFYEQYF

j_call: TRBJ2-2
v_call: TRBV7-2
d_call: TRBD1
clone_size: .
cdr3_nt: TGTGCCAGCAGCTTAGGACAGGGGAACACCGGGGAGCTGTTTTTT
cdr3_aa: CASSLGQGNTGELFF

j_call: TRBJ1-5
v_call: TRBV9
d_call: .
clone_size: .
cdr3_nt: TGTGCCAGCAGCGTAGCCGGTAATAGCAATCAGCCCCAGCATTTT
cdr3_aa: CASSVAGNSNQPQHF

j_call: TRBJ2-5
v_call: TRBV5-6
d_call: .
clone_size: .
cdr3_nt: TGTGCCAGCAGCTTACGCGCCGGTCCGACCCAGTACTTC
cdr3_aa: CASSLRAGPTQYF

j_call: TRBJ1-6
v_call: TRBV4-3
d_call: .
clone_size: .
cdr3_nt: TGCGCCAGCAGCTTAACAGGCACTAATTCACCCCTCCACTTT
cdr3_aa: CASSLTGTNSPLHF

j_call: TRBJ1-1
v_call: TRBV3-1/TRBV3-2
d_call: .
clone_size: .
cdr3_nt: TGTGCCAGCAGCCCGGGACTGATTGGGGCTGAAGCTTTCTTT
cdr3_aa: CASSPGLIGAEAFF

j_call: TRBJ2-7
v_call: TRBV3-1/TRBV3-2
d_call: TRBD2
clone_size: .
cdr3_nt: TGTGCCAGCAGCTCCCCAAGGACTAGCCCTTACGAGCAGTACTTC
cdr3_aa: CASSSPRTSPYEQYF

j_call: TRBJ1-6
v_call: TRBV4-1
d_call: .
clone_size: .
cdr3_nt: TGCGCCAGCAGCCGCTCTGGTGCAAAAGCTAATTCACCCCTCCACTTT
cdr3_aa: CASSRSGAKANSPLHF

j_call: TRBJ2-2
v_call: TRBV6-4
d_call: .
clone_size: large
cdr3_nt: TGTGCCAGCAGTGATCAGAACCCCGGGGAGCTGTTTTTT
cdr3_aa: CASSDQNPGELFF

j_call: TRBJ2-3
v_call: TRBV5-6
d_call: .
clone_size: few
cdr3_nt: TGTGCCAGCAGCCCTCTGACCAGGCTAGATACGCAGTATTTT
cdr3_aa: CASSPLTRLDTQYF

j_call: TRBJ1-1
v_call: TRBV20-1
d_call: TRBD1
clone_size: .
cdr3_nt: TGCAGTGCAACAGGGGGCACTGAAGCTTTCTTT
cdr3_aa: CSATGGTEAFF

j_call: TRBJ2-5
v_call: TRBV5-1
d_call: .
clone_size: .
cdr3_nt: TGCGCCAGCAGCTTCGGGGGTAGGCAAGAGACCCAGTACTTC
cdr3_aa: CASSFGGRQETQYF

j_call: TRBJ1-1
v_call: TRBV18
d_call: .
clone_size: .
cdr3_nt: TGTGCCAGCTCTACCGGGGGGAACACTGAAGCTTTCTTT
cdr3_aa: CASSTGGNTEAFF

j_call: TRBJ1-4
v_call: TRBV21-1
d_call: .
clone_size: once
cdr3_nt: TGTGCCAGCAGCAAACCAGGGGGCATGGGAAAACTGTTTTTT
cdr3_aa: CASSKPGGMGKLFF

j_call: TRBJ1-5
v_call: TRBV6-4
d_call: .
clone_size: once
cdr3_nt: TGTGCCAGCAACAGGGCGGGTGAGAATCAGCCCCAGCATTTT
cdr3_aa: CASNRAGENQPQHF

j_call: TRBJ2-1
v_call: TRBV18
d_call: TRBD2
clone_size: .
cdr3_nt: TGTGCCAGCTCACCTCTAGCGGGGGGCGGCAATGAGCAGTTCTTC
cdr3_aa: CASSPLAGGGNEQFF

j_call: TRBJ1-2
v_call: TRBV3-1/TRBV3-2
d_call: TRBD1
clone_size: .
cdr3_nt: TGTGCCAGCAGCCAAAGCTCCCTCGGGACGGGACAGGGCGAGTATGGCTACACCTTC
cdr3_aa: CASSQSSLGTGQGEYGYTF

j_call: TRBJ2-3
v_call: TRBV19
d_call: .
clone_size: .
cdr3_nt: TGTGCCAGTAGTATCGGCCCCCACGGCGGGGAGACCACAGATACGCAGTATTTT
cdr3_aa: CASSIGPHGGETTDTQYF

j_call: TRBJ1-2
v_call: TRBV5-6
d_call: TRBD1
clone_size: .
cdr3_nt: TGTGCCAGCAGCCACGGGACAGGAGCTAACTATGGCTACACCTTC
cdr3_aa: CASSHGTGANYGYTF

j_call: TRBJ2-1
v_call: TRBV24-1
d_call: .
clone_size: .
cdr3_nt: TGTGCCACCAGTGACAGGGGAAATGAGCAGTTCTTC
cdr3_aa: CATSDRGNEQFF

j_call: TRBJ1-2
v_call: TRBV4-1
d_call: .
clone_size: .
cdr3_nt: TGCGCCAGCAGCCGGGTCGGGGGGTTGTCATATGGCTACACCTTC
cdr3_aa: CASSRVGGLSYGYTF

j_call: TRBJ1-2
v_call: TRBV3-1/TRBV3-2
d_call: .
clone_size: .
cdr3_nt: TGTGCCAGCAGCCAAGAAACAGGGCTCTATGGCTACACCTTC
cdr3_aa: CASSQETGLYGYTF

j_call: TRBJ1-2
v_call: TRBV6-5
d_call: TRBD1
clone_size: .
cdr3_nt: TGTGCCAGCAGCTCGACAGGGTATTATGGCTACACCTTC
cdr3_aa: CASSSTGYYGYTF

j_call: TRBJ2-2
v_call: TRBV7-2
d_call: .
clone_size: .
cdr3_nt: TGTGCCAGCAGCTTACTTCGCGGGAACACCGGGGAGCTGTTTTTT
cdr3_aa: CASSLLRGNTGELFF